This paragraph covers one TCR beta chain sequence. These data originate in a study of cytomegalovirus exposure and HLA in healthy donors. J was trimmed by 7 bases and V by 5 bases; bases with no gene match: 12. The germline V gene has CDR1 MNHEY and CDR2 SVGAGI. This CDR3 has 15 amino acids. The PCR ran on 60 Vbeta and 13 Jbeta primers. Here immunoSEQ multiplex PCR was the method, and the copy in TCRdb shows in-frame clones only, minus some. Its table records 80,000 or so clones. The chain couples TRBV6-5 to TRBJ2-7; TRBD1 matches 9 bases. The TCR sequence derives from a woman younger than 45 in good health and CMV-seronegative. Material for sequencing was PBMCs. The CDR3 loop is CASSRTGTGLGEQYF. The CDR3 DNA reads TGTGCCAGCAGTCGCACCGGGACAGGGCTTGGTGAGCAGTACTTC.